This T cell receptor (beta chain) was found in a study of blood T cell repertoires in COVID-19. Across the study: COVID-19 samples, acute and convalescent, were from the United States, Italy and Spain. PBMCs, B-cell-depleted T cells, or T cells were the source of the cDNA or gDNA that made up the material.

This clone was found a few times. As handled by the study authors: From reference gene primer amplification, estimates of nucleated cell counts were derived. TCRdb keeps only in-frame clones here, not all; method: immunoSEQ multiplex PCR. The V and J calls and clone size were taken over from that table, and D and trimming were inferred from the DNA. The profile shows tens of thousands of clones, 80% to 85% of them singletons. The clonotype originates from a woman aged 60-75 years with acute or convalescent COVID-19. Sequencing used peripheral blood.

This CDR3 is CSASGSDRGEYGYTF. The DNA of the CDR3 is TGCAGTGCTAGTGGTTCGGACAGGGGCGAATATGGCTACACCTTC. The rearrangement links TRBV20-1 to TRBJ1-2; 9 bases are a match to TRBD1. The germline CDR1 and CDR2 sequences are DFQATT and SNEGSKA (reference sequence). CDR3 length: 15 amino acids. The ends lost 3 bases at V and 5 bases at J; junction bases unmatched: 10.